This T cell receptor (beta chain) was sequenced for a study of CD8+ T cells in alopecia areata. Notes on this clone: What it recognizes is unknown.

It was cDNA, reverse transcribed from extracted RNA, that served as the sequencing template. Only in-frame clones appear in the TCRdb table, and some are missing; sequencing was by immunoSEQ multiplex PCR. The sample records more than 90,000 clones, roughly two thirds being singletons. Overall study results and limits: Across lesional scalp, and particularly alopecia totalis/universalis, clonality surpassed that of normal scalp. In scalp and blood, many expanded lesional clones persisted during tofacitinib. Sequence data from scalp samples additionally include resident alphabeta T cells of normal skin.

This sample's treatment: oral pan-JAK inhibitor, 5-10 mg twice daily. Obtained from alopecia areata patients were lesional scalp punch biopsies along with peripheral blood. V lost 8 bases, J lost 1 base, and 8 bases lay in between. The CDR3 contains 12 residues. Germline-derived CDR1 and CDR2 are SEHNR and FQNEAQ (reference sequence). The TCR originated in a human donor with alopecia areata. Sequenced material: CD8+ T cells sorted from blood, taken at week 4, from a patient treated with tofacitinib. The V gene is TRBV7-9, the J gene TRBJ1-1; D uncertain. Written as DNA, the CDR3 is TGTGCCAGCTGGGCCCAGAACACTGAAGCTTTCTTT. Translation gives CASWAQNTEAFF.